This T cell receptor (beta chain) was sequenced for a study of technical replicates of blood from several donors. This CDR3 has 15 amino acids. J gave up 5 bases and V 1 base, and 6 bases lay outside the gene matches. Germline loops: CDR1 LNHNV, CDR2 YYDKDF (reference sequence). Method: immunoSEQ multiplex PCR; TCRdb's copy keeps in-frame clones and lacks some. Among about 94,000 clones listed, roughly 95% were seen once. The V call is TRBV15, the J call TRBJ2-5; 8 bases are shared with TRBD1. The receptor was isolated from a human donor in good health. The sequenced sample consisted of T cells isolated from PBMCs. DNA of the CDR3: TGTGCCACCAGCAGAGTGGACAGGGCGGGCGAGACCCAGTACTTC. It is translated as CATSRVDRAGETQYF.